These T cell receptor beta chains were read from a single sample in a study of blood T cell repertoires in COVID-19. Assay: immunoSEQ multiplex PCR; the TCRdb copy retains only in-frame clones and omits some. The sample lists 100,000 to 120,000 clones, roughly 80% seen once, with approximately 1.5% in the top ten. The sequenced material came from peripheral blood. These receptors all come from a man aged 50 to 59 with acute or convalescent COVID-19. Both conserved end residues are part of each CDR3. Each record gives: J gene, D gene, clone size, V gene, CDR3 protein, CDR3 DNA. A D gene is named only where the DNA matches it firmly. Some rows have no size entry. The others give once, few or many, or a class for an expanded clone.

>TRBJ1-4|-|-|TRBV24-1
CATDTTNEKLFF
TGTGCCACCGACACAACTAATGAAAAACTGTTTTTT
>TRBJ2-3|-|-|TRBV28
CASSLDGGGTDTQYF
TGTGCCAGCAGTTTAGACGGGGGTGGGACAGATACGCAGTATTTT
>TRBJ1-1|-|-|TRBV27
CASSSPSRIAFSEAFF
TGTGCCAGCAGTTCCCCTTCGAGGATAGCGTTTAGTGAAGCTTTCTTT
>TRBJ1-2|-|-|TRBV4-1
CASSHNQGRANYGYTF
TGCGCCAGCAGCCACAATCAGGGGAGGGCTAACTATGGCTACACCTTC
>TRBJ2-1|TRBD1|-|TRBV7-2
CASTGQAVYNEQFF
TGTGCCAGCACAGGACAGGCCGTATACAATGAGCAGTTCTTC
>TRBJ1-3|-|few|TRBV5-1
CASSRDTGSGNTIYF
TGCGCCAGCAGCCGGGACACAGGCTCTGGAAACACCATATATTTT
>TRBJ1-2|TRBD1|-|TRBV7-6
CASSPGQGNGYTF
TGTGCCAGCAGCCCGGGACAGGGGAATGGCTACACCTTC
>TRBJ1-1|-|-|TRBV6-5
CASSLTENTEAFF
TGTGCCAGCAGCCTCACAGAGAACACTGAAGCTTTCTTT
>TRBJ2-1|-|few|TRBV5-1
CASSADSSYNEQFF
TGCGCCAGCAGCGCGGACAGTTCCTACAATGAGCAGTTCTTC
>TRBJ2-3|TRBD1|-|TRBV5-4
CASSLTRGQSDTQYF
TGTGCCAGCAGCTTGACCAGGGGGCAATCAGATACGCAGTATTTT
>TRBJ2-1|TRBD2|-|TRBV10-3
CAISLLGEAGGPGEQFF
TGTGCCATCAGCCTCCTGGGGGAAGCGGGGGGCCCTGGTGAGCAGTTCTTC
>TRBJ2-4|-|-|TRBV5-1
CASSTRPSDINIQYF
TGCGCCAGCAGCACCCGCCCTAGCGACATAAACATTCAGTACTTC
>TRBJ1-2|-|-|TRBV6-1
CASSRGASYGYTF
TGTGCCAGCAGTCGCGGGGCCAGCTATGGCTACACCTTC
>TRBJ2-3|TRBD2|few|TRBV19
CASRGGSGVTDTQYF
TGTGCCAGCCGGGGGGGTAGCGGGGTCACAGATACGCAGTATTTT
>TRBJ2-3|TRBD2|-|TRBV29-1
CSQGLAGGREDTQYF
TGCAGCCAGGGGCTAGCGGGGGGGCGCGAAGATACGCAGTATTTT
>TRBJ2-7|TRBD2|-|TRBV6-5
CASSYSGGVSYEQYF
TGTGCCAGCAGTTACAGCGGGGGGGTCTCCTACGAGCAGTACTTC
>TRBJ2-1|TRBD2|-|TRBV2
CASSESGLDEFF
TGTGCCAGCAGTGAATCCGGACTAGATGAGTTCTTC
>TRBJ2-5|-|few|TRBV6-6
CASSQQFQETQYF
TGTGCCAGCAGTCAACAGTTTCAAGAGACCCAGTACTTC
>TRBJ1-6|-|-|TRBV5-1
CASSLGRGTGSPLHF
TGCGCCAGCAGCTTGGGGAGAGGAACAGGGTCACCCCTCCACTTT
>TRBJ1-4|-|-|TRBV19
CASSETASPTNEKLFF
TGTGCCAGTAGTGAGACAGCCTCTCCAACTAATGAAAAACTGTTTTTT
>TRBJ1-6|-|-|TRBV5-1
CASSWGDSPLHF
TGCGCCAGCAGCTGGGGGGATTCACCCCTCCACTTT
>TRBJ2-3|TRBD2|-|TRBV7-9
CASSRGREITDTQYF
TGTGCCAGCTCCCGGGGGAGGGAAATCACAGATACGCAGTATTTT